This TCR beta chain was observed in a study of human CD4 T cells and Enterobacteriaceae. Using immunoSEQ multiplex PCR, the repertoire was profiled, and TCRdb retains in-frame clones only, with some absent. The table lists hundreds of clones, 30% to 40% of them singletons. Proliferating activated T cells were sorted by FACS as CFSE-low CD25+ ICOS+ after roughly 6-7 days. Memory CD4+ T cells were CFSE-labeled and cultured 2:1 with antigen-pulsed autologous monocytes. Memory CD4+ T cells were sorted as all CD4+ cells except CD45RA+CCR7+CD95- naive cells, over 95% pure. Concerning this clone itself: At one end, the junction sequence differs from germline, possibly due to a read error.

The sample was bacteria-reactive CD4+ T cells grown in culture. The subset is: CFSE-low proliferating memory CD4 T cells sorted after in vitro stimulation with a heat-inactivated bacterium or M. tuberculosis lysate. The clonotype originates from a human donor in good health.

DNA of the CDR3: TGTGCCACCAGTGATACGGATTCAGGCTACACCTTC. It codes for CATSDTDSGYTF. The chain employs TRBV6-1 and TRBJ1-2; no clear D gene. The CDR3 loop spans 12 amino acids. Looked up from germline, CDR1 is MNHNS and CDR2 is SASEGT.